Following are 30 T cell receptor beta chains from one sample sequenced in a study of blood T cell repertoires in COVID-19. Repertoires were generated with immunoSEQ multiplex PCR, while TCRdb's copy carries only in-frame clones and drops some. The repertoire holds a few hundred thousand clones, with about 90% as singletons. What was sequenced was PBMCs or T cells enriched from blood (not recorded which). These TCRs come from a woman in her 30s who had recovered from COVID-19.

The chain has TRBV5-5 and TRBJ2-7; maybe TRBD1 (6 bases). This CDR3 contains 16 residues. Germline assignment: CDR1 SGHKS and CDR2 YYEKEE (reference sequence). Trimming removed 0 bases at V and 3 bases at J, with 16 bases between. CDR3 in DNA: TGTGCCAGCAGCTTGGCGGGCAGGGGCGATATCTACGAGCAGTACTTC. This codes for CASSLAGRGDIYEQYF.

This sequence joins TRBV2 and TRBJ2-7, with TRBD1 as a possible D gene (6 bases). This CDR3 is built from 16 residues. V was cut by 4 bases and J by 4 bases, with 20 bases left in between. Germline V CDR1 and CDR2: SNHLY, FYNNEI. In nucleotides, the CDR3 is TGTGCCAGCAGTGGTGGATGGTGGGGGCAGGGGTACGAGCAGTACTTC. The encoded protein is CASSGGWWGQGYEQYF. The variable domain in full, completed from reference TRBV2 and TRBJ2-7, reads EPEVTQTPSHQVTQMGQEVILRCVPISNHLYFYWYRQILGQKVEFLVSFYNNEISEKSEIFDDQFSVERPDGSNFTLKIRSTKLEDSAMYFCASSGGWWGQGYEQYFGPGTRLTVT.

The rearrangement links TRBV5-6 to TRBJ1-2, with D hard to call. Germline V gene lookup returns CDR1 SGHDT and CDR2 YYEEEE. The ends were cut back, 1 base at V and 0 bases at J, with 4 bases in the middle. CDR3 length equals 13 residues. CDR3 loop: CASSLSANYGYTF. The CDR3 DNA reads as TGTGCCAGCAGCTTGAGCGCTAACTATGGCTACACCTTC.

The chain employs TRBV5-1 and TRBJ1-1, with D possibly matching TRBD1 (5 bases). V lost 7 bases, J lost 6 bases, and 19 bases lay in between. This CDR3 is 14 amino acids long. Germline V CDR1 and CDR2: SGHRS, YFSETQ. The CDR3 DNA reads TGCGCCAGCGGGTCGATGGGGCCGAATTCTGAAGCTTTCTTT. Translated, it gives CASGSMGPNSEAFF.

The chain is built from TRBV25-1 and TRBJ2-1, with D tentatively TRBD2 (5 bases). Trimming shortened V by 1 base and J by 5 bases, and 12 bases separated the two germline ends. This CDR3 comprises 15 residues. Germline-derived CDR1 and CDR2 are MGHDK and SYGVNS. CDR3 sequence reads: CASSESLALNNEQFF. Here the CDR3 DNA reads TGTGCCAGCAGTGAATCGCTAGCTCTAAACAATGAGCAGTTCTTC.

V gene TRBV10-3 combines with J gene TRBJ1-2; a possible D gene is TRBD1 (5 bases). Trimming took 4 bases from V and 8 from J, leaving 17 bases between them. The germline V gene encodes CDR1 ENHRY and CDR2 SYGVKD. This CDR3 contains 14 residues. In DNA form, the CDR3 reads TGTGCCATCAGTGGGGGCGTGGGAAGGGAAGGCTACACCTTC. As protein: CAISGGVGREGYTF.

CDR3 residues: CASSSAGGPETQYF. DNA of the CDR3: TGTGCCAGCAGCTCAGCCGGGGGGCCGGAGACCCAGTACTTC. The chain is built from TRBV7-2 and TRBJ2-5; a possible D gene is TRBD2 (7 bases). The CDR3 consists of 14 residues. V was shortened by 4 bases and J by 5 bases, with 14 bases between the two germline ends. Germline CDR1 SGHTA, CDR2 FQGNSA.

The chain uses TRBV11-2 and TRBJ1-2; D possibly corresponds to TRBD1 (5 bases). The CDR3 loop spans 14 amino acids. V was trimmed by 5 bases and J by 8 bases, leaving 18 bases between them. Germline-derived CDR1 and CDR2 are SGHAT and FQNNGV. The CDR3 spells CASSTNTGVKGYTF. The CDR3 nucleotides read TGTGCCAGCAGCACCAACACGGGGGTAAAGGGCTACACCTTC.

The rearrangement joins TRBV6-1 to TRBJ1-2; D may be TRBD1 (6 bases). Germline-derived CDR1 and CDR2 are MNHNS and SASEGT. There are 14 residues in the CDR3. V lost 2 bases to trimming and J lost 6 bases, with 13 bases between them. CDR3 amino acids: CASSERGAGHGYTF. Written as DNA, the CDR3 is TGTGCCAGCAGTGAACGGGGGGCAGGGCATGGCTACACCTTC.

V gene TRBV5-4 combines with J gene TRBJ2-7; D is unclear. V was shortened by 0 bases and J by 4 bases, with 11 bases between the two germline ends. The CDR3 extends over 14 amino acids. The germline V gene encodes CDR1 SGHNT and CDR2 YYREEE (reference sequence). This CDR3 is CASSLGGTFYEQYF. The CDR3 DNA reads TGTGCCAGCAGCTTGGGTGGTACTTTTTACGAGCAGTACTTC.

V and J are TRBV7-3 and TRBJ2-3, with a tentative D call TRBD2 (7 bases). V was clipped by 4 bases and J by 10 bases, with 12 bases between them. CDR1 is SGHTA and CDR2 is FQGTGA in the germline V gene. The CDR3 extends over 12 amino acids. CDR3 bases: TGTGCCAGCAGCTACGGAGGGGGGGCGCAGTATTTT. This sequence encodes CASSYGGGAQYF.

The chain has TRBV19 and TRBJ1-2, with a tentative D call TRBD1 (6 bases). The CDR3 loop spans 12 amino acids. CDR1 is LNHDA and CDR2 is SQIVND in the germline V gene (reference sequence). V was trimmed by 11 bases and J by 4 bases, leaving 14 bases between them. This CDR3 is CALWRGGYGYTF. CDR3 coding DNA: TGTGCCCTCTGGCGAGGGGGCTATGGCTACACCTTC. Using reference TRBV19 and TRBJ1-2 for the parts outside the CDR3, the full variable domain is DGGITQSPKYLFRKEGQNVTLSCEQNLNHDAMYWYRQDPGQGLRLIYYSQIVNDFQKGDIAEGYSVSREKKESFPLTVTSAQKNPTAFYLCALWRGGYGYTFGSGTRLTVV.

The chain combines TRBV7-2 with TRBJ2-3; 10 nucleotides agree with TRBD1. J lost 3 bases, V lost 4 bases, and 7 bases had no gene match. Germline assignment: CDR1 SGHTA and CDR2 FQGNSA. The CDR3 is made up of 16 amino acids. The CDR3: CASSYRGQGGTDTQYF. In DNA form, the CDR3 reads TGTGCCAGCAGCTACCGCGGACAGGGGGGGACAGATACGCAGTATTTT.

V usage is TRBV2 and J usage is TRBJ2-5; the match to TRBD2 covers 9 bases. J gave up 1 base and V 4 bases, and 4 bases lay outside the gene matches. Germline V gene sequence: CDR1 SNHLY, CDR2 FYNNEI. This CDR3 is built from 15 residues. The CDR3 bases are TGTGCCAGCAGTGCCGTGCGGGGGGGCCAAGAGACCCAGTACTTC. Translating it yields CASSAVRGGQETQYF.

CDR3 in DNA: TGCAGCGTCGGACAGGGGAATGAAAAACTGTTTTTT. This encodes CSVGQGNEKLFF. The chain couples TRBV29-1 to TRBJ1-4, with 9 bases that match TRBD1. The germline V gene encodes CDR1 SQVTM and CDR2 ANQGSEA. CDR3 length equals 12 residues. Germline trimming cut 6 bases from V and 5 bases from J; bases unmatched to any gene: 1.

The rearrangement joins TRBV14 to TRBJ2-7, with D perhaps matching TRBD1 (6 bases). Germline values: CDR1 SGHDN, CDR2 FVKESK. The CDR3 length is 13 residues. V lost 1 base and J lost 3, with 7 bases in between. The CDR3 region is CASSQGTVYEQYF. The CDR3 DNA follows: TGTGCCAGCAGCCAAGGGACAGTCTACGAGCAGTACTTC.

This rearrangement joins TRBV7-9 to TRBJ2-2; possibly TRBD1 for D (5 bases). Germline loops: CDR1 SEHNR, CDR2 FQNEAQ (reference sequence). The CDR3 has 13 residues. With 2 bases removed from V and 7 bases from J, the gap between germline ends came to 8 bases. CDR3 loop: CASSLSGHGELFF. The CDR3 coding sequence is TGTGCCAGCAGCTTATCTGGACACGGGGAGCTGTTTTTT. Full variable domain (remainder filled in from reference TRBV7-9 and TRBJ2-2): DTGVSQNPRHKITKRGQNVTFRCDPISEHNRLYWYRQTLGQGPEFLTYFQNEAQLEKSRLLSDRFSAERPKGSFSTLEIQRTEQGDSAMYLCASSLSGHGELFFGEGSRLTVL.

The chain links TRBV5-1 to TRBJ1-2; 7 bases are a match to TRBD1. Trimming cost V 3 bases and J 0 bases; bases outside gene matches: 2. CDR3 length equals 14 residues. Germline-derived CDR1 and CDR2 are SGHRS and YFSETQ. The CDR3 spells CASSSDRTNYGYTF. In nucleotides, the CDR3 is TGCGCCAGCAGCTCGGACAGGACTAACTATGGCTACACCTTC.

This clone was observed a handful of times. In DNA form, the CDR3 reads TGCGCCAGCAGCTTGTCGGTCGCCAGGGGCTCCTACGAGCAGTACTTC. Its protein product is CASSLSVARGSYEQYF. The rearrangement joins TRBV5-1 to TRBJ2-7; perhaps TRBD1 as D (6 bases). Germline loops: CDR1 SGHRS, CDR2 YFSETQ. With 1 base removed from V and 0 bases from J, the gap between germline ends came to 14 bases. The CDR3 has 16 amino acids.

CDR3 coding DNA: TGTGCCAGCAGCTTATCGCCAGATGAAAAACTGTTTTTT. This translates into CASSLSPDEKLFF. J is TRBJ1-4 and V is TRBV7-9; D unclear. Germline CDR1 is SEHNR and CDR2 is FQNEAQ (reference sequence). Trimming took 2 bases from V and 6 from J, leaving 7 bases between them. The CDR3 runs to 13 residues.

The V and J genes are TRBV24-1 and TRBJ1-5, with D tentatively TRBD1 (5 bases). Germline V gene sequence: CDR1 KGHDR, CDR2 SFDVKD. CDR3 length equals 17 residues. V lost 9 bases and J 2 bases, leaving 22 bases between the germline ends. CDR3 loop: CATLARAGGIRNQPQHF. The CDR3 DNA reads TGTGCCACCCTCGCCCGGGCCGGGGGGATACGCAATCAGCCCCAGCATTTT.

This sequence joins TRBV6-2 or TRBV6-3 and TRBJ1-3; no firm D call. The CDR3 contains 14 residues. Germline CDR1 MNHEY, CDR2 SVGEGT. V lost 0 bases to trimming and J lost 5 bases, with 8 bases between them. In DNA, the CDR3 is TGTGCCAGCAGTTACTCGGCACATCGAAACACCATATATTTT. It codes for CASSYSAHRNTIYF.

The rearrangement joins TRBV5-1 to TRBJ2-7; TRBD1 agrees at 9 bases. CDR3 size: 15 residues. Trimming at V came to 4 bases and at J to 5 bases, leaving 10 bases not matched to a gene. Germline V gives CDR1 SGHRS, CDR2 YFSETQ. The DNA of the CDR3 is TGCGCCAGCAGCACCCGGGACAGGGTTAACGACGAGCAGTACTTC. Encoded protein: CASSTRDRVNDEQYF.

J is TRBJ2-2 and V is TRBV5-1; 9 bases agree with TRBD2. Germline V gives CDR1 SGHRS, CDR2 YFSETQ. The CDR3 extends over 16 amino acids. V shed 0 bases and J 4 bases; nucleotides not matched to a gene: 4. In DNA form, the CDR3 reads TGCGCCAGCAGCTTGGGGCGGGGGGGCCGCACCGGGGAGCTGTTTTTT. Translation: CASSLGRGGRTGELFF.

The chain recombines TRBV10-3 with TRBJ2-2; 7 positions match TRBD1. Trimming cost V 5 bases and J 6 bases; bases outside gene matches: 6. Per the germline V gene, CDR1 is ENHRY and CDR2 is SYGVKD. The CDR3 extends over 14 amino acids. CDR3 residues: CAISSTGPAGELFF. The DNA for the CDR3 is TGTGCCATCAGTTCGACAGGGCCGGCCGGGGAGCTGTTTTTT.

The chain links TRBV29-1 to TRBJ1-2; D might be TRBD1 (5 bases). V was clipped by 6 bases and J by 8 bases, with 16 bases between them. Germline assignment: CDR1 SQVTM and CDR2 ANQGSEA. CDR3 length: 12 amino acids. This chain's CDR3 is CSVTGGAMGYTF. The CDR3 DNA reads TGCAGCGTCACCGGAGGGGCGATGGGCTACACCTTC.

The rearrangement uses TRBV6-5 and TRBJ1-2; 7 nucleotides align to TRBD1. Trimming cost V 4 bases and J 6 bases; bases outside gene matches: 5. The length of the CDR3 is 13 residues. From germline, CDR1 is MNHEY and CDR2 SVGAGI. CDR3 DNA: TGTGCCAGCAGTTTACAGGGGTACGATGGCTACACCTTC. Its protein is CASSLQGYDGYTF.

V and J are TRBV3-1 (or the pseudogene TRBV3-2) and TRBJ2-3, with TRBD1 as a possible D gene (6 bases). The CDR3 consists of 17 residues. Germline V gives CDR1 LGHDT, CDR2 YNNKEL (reference sequence). The germline V and J ends were trimmed by 1 base and 5 bases, with 19 bases remaining between them. CDR3 sequence (DNA): TGTGCCAGCAGCCAAGCCTCCCGGGACACCTTTCTAGATACGCAGTATTTT. Translation: CASSQASRDTFLDTQYF.

This rearrangement joins TRBV7-8 to TRBJ1-4; 7 bases are shared with TRBD1. This CDR3 is 16 amino acids long. Germline V lookup: CDR1 SGHVS, CDR2 FQNEAQ. V dropped 6 bases and J dropped 5; count of bases not matched to a gene: 12. This chain's CDR3 is CASRSFPGQQNEKLFF. The CDR3 bases are TGTGCCAGCAGGTCCTTCCCGGGACAGCAGAATGAAAAACTGTTTTTT.

The rearrangement joins TRBV5-5 to TRBJ2-1; 9 nucleotides line up with TRBD1. The V segment lost 0 bases and the J segment 7 bases; nucleotides outside the gene matches: 2. Germline V gene sequence: CDR1 SGHKS, CDR2 YYEKEE (reference sequence). The CDR3 extends over 14 amino acids. This chain's CDR3 is CASSLGDRVNEQFF. As DNA, the CDR3 is TGTGCCAGCAGCTTGGGGGACAGGGTGAATGAGCAGTTCTTC.